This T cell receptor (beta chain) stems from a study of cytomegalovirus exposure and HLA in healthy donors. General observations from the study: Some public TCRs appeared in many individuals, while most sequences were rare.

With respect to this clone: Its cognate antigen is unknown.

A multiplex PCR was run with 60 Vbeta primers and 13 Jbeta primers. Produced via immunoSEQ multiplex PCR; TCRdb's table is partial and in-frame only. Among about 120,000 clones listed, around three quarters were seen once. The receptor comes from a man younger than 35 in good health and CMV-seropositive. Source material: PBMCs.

The DNA for the CDR3 is TGTGCCAGCAGCTTAATAGGGGGTTCTGGGGCCAACGTCCTGACTTTC. Its protein is CASSLIGGSGANVLTF. V and J are TRBV7-9 and TRBJ2-6, with D possibly being TRBD1 (6 bases). Germline values: CDR1 SEHNR, CDR2 FQNEAQ (reference sequence). Trimming took 2 bases from V and 1 from J, leaving 9 bases between them. The CDR3 is made up of 16 amino acids.